This T cell receptor beta chain was recovered during a study of OX40 agonist ivuxolimab in advanced cancers. Study-level results: Near-lowest levels of clonal expansion characterized partial responders at 0.1-3.0 mg/kg. Certain nonresponders additionally had low normalized T-cell clonal expansion.

Libraries were prepared by immunoSEQ multiplex PCR; TCRdb keeps only in-frame clonotypes and omits some of them. This sample has about 53,000 clones; 70% to 90% occur once, and the top ten carry 1.5%. With respect to this clone: As yet, its antigen is unknown.

V lost 2 bases and J lost 6, with 17 bases in between. CDR1 is MRHNA and CDR2 is SNTAGT in the germline V gene. This CDR3 has 15 residues. The specimen comprised CD4+ or CD8+ T cells sorted from blood, sampled in a trial of the OX40 agonist ivuxolimab. This TCR came from an adult with an advanced solid tumor such as melanoma, head and neck, liver or kidney cancer. This chain joins TRBV6-4 and TRBJ2-7; D may be TRBD1 (7 bases). CDR3 sequence reads: CASSDPRDSRFEQYF. The CDR3 bases are TGTGCCAGCAGTGACCCGCGGGACAGCAGGTTCGAGCAGTACTTC.